A single T cell receptor beta chain is shown here with its context. The data derive from a study of blood T cell repertoires in COVID-19. Germline CDR1 reads SGHRS; CDR2 reads YFSETQ. The ends lost 0 bases at V and 10 bases at J; junction bases unmatched: 9. The CDR3 contains 14 residues. Source study methods: Cell counts per sample came from amplifying reference gene primers. Generated by immunoSEQ multiplex PCR, the TCRdb table keeps only in-frame clones and is missing some. The V and J calls and clone size were taken over from that table, and D and trimming were inferred from the DNA. The table shows about 110,000 clones, with 85% to 90% occurring only once.

The clonotype originates from a human donor in a cohort sampled during active COVID-19. Input material: peripheral blood. V usage is TRBV5-1 and J usage is TRBJ1-1, with TRBD1 identical over 7 bases. CDR3 in amino acids: CASSLVRQGDVAFF. CDR3 in DNA: TGCGCCAGCAGCTTGGTCAGACAGGGAGATGTAGCTTTCTTT.